Listed below are T cell receptor beta chains from one sample, sequenced in a study of cytomegalovirus exposure and HLA in healthy donors. Only in-frame clones appear in the TCRdb table, and some are missing; sequencing was by immunoSEQ multiplex PCR. The sample includes roughly 150,000 clones, 85% of them seen just once. Sequencing input: PBMCs. The receptors shown here come from a boy aged 2 to 10 in good health and CMV-seronegative. Each CDR3 is given with its conserved first and last residue. A D gene is named only where the DNA matches it firmly. Clone sizes are given selectively: once, few, many, or a class where the clone is expanded.

>once|TRBV4-1|TRBJ2-7|-
CASSQLARTNSYEQYF
TGCGCCAGCAGCCAACTAGCGCGAACTAACTCCTACGAGCAGTACTTC
>-|TRBV6-1|TRBJ2-7|-
CASSEVTGAVYEQYF
TGTGCCAGCAGTGAAGTAACGGGTGCCGTGTACGAGCAGTACTTC
>-|TRBV7-9|TRBJ1-1|-
CASGSSSQAFF
TGTGCCAGCGGTTCATCTAGTCAAGCTTTCTTT
>-|TRBV6-5|TRBJ1-1|TRBD1
CASSYRGRSDEAFF
TGTGCCAGCAGTTACAGGGGGCGGTCGGATGAAGCTTTCTTT
>-|TRBV2|TRBJ1-2|TRBD1
CASKGPGTGERGYTF
TGTGCCAGCAAAGGTCCCGGGACAGGGGAGCGAGGCTACACCTTC
>-|TRBV9|TRBJ2-3|TRBD2
CASSAGLAGVTDTQYF
TGTGCCAGCAGCGCCGGACTAGCGGGAGTGACAGATACGCAGTATTTT
>-|TRBV6-5|TRBJ1-6|-
CASSYGAVTSPLHF
TGTGCCAGCAGTTACGGGGCAGTTACTTCACCCCTCCACTTT
>-|TRBV28|TRBJ2-1|TRBD2
CASSPEFSLAGGPHNEQFF
TGTGCCAGCAGCCCGGAGTTTTCGCTAGCGGGAGGGCCCCACAATGAGCAGTTCTTC
>-|TRBV5-6|TRBJ2-2|TRBD1
CASTHGQGGTGELFF
TGTGCCAGCACTCATGGACAGGGGGGAACCGGGGAGCTGTTTTTT
>-|TRBV30|TRBJ1-5|-
CAWSKDNNQPQHF
TGTGCCTGGAGTAAGGACAACAATCAGCCCCAGCATTTT
>-|TRBV27|TRBJ1-1|-
CASSLFIGVNTEAFF
TGTGCCAGCAGTTTATTTATAGGGGTGAACACTGAAGCTTTCTTT
>-|TRBV5-4|TRBJ2-7|TRBD2
CASSFGGGPYEQYF
TGTGCCAGCAGCTTCGGGGGAGGGCCCTACGAGCAGTACTTC
>-|TRBV6-1|TRBJ2-2|-
CASTPEGTGELFF
TGTGCCAGCACCCCCGAGGGAACCGGGGAGCTGTTTTTT